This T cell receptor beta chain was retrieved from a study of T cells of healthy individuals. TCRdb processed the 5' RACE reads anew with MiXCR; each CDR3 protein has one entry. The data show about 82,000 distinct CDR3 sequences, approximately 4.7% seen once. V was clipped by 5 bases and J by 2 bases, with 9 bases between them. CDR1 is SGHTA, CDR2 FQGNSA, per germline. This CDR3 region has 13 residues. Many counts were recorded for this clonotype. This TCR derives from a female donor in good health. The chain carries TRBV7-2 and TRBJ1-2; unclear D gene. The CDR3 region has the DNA TGTGCCAGCAGCCGCGACGTCAACTATGGCTACACCTTC. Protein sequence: CASSRDVNYGYTF.